The 7 T cell receptor beta chains reported below all come from one sample, sequenced in a study of graft-versus-host responses after intestinal transplantation (dated by TCRdb to the early 2020s). The time point label for this specimen denotes: cells obtained before transplantation from donor or recipient. The library was prepared using the immunoSEQ multiplex PCR assay. TCRdb provides this immuneACCESS table in a form limited to in-frame rearrangements. Some clones are lacking; in checked studies, under half of them reflect an unresolved V gene, and why the rest are absent is not known. The sample table holds approximately 49,000 clones, of which roughly nine tenths were seen once. Approximately 0.6% of the sample is in the top ten clones. These TCRs' antigens remain unknown. The source was unstimulated CD4+ T cells sorted from spleen or lymph node cells, collected before transplant. The source of these receptors is a human donor who was the organ donor for an intestinal transplant.

The J gene is TRBJ1-2, the V gene TRBV7-2; no clear D gene. V lost 1 base to trimming and J lost 8 bases, with 11 bases between them. The germline V gene has CDR1 SGHTA and CDR2 FQGNSA. The CDR3 runs 13 residues. CDR3 protein: CASSLDGLSGYTF. DNA for the CDR3: TGTGCCAGCAGCTTAGACGGACTATCCGGCTACACCTTC.

Comment on this clone: The sample holds other DNA sequences that translate to the same CDR3. The V gene is TRBV28, the J gene TRBJ2-7; possible D gene TRBD1, 5 bases. V dropped 3 bases and J dropped 4 bases, with 7 bases sitting between them. Looked up from germline, CDR1 is MDHEN and CDR2 is SYDVKM. The CDR3 covers 12 residues. CDR3 nucleotides: TGTGCCAGCAGTTTGTACAGGTACGAGCAGTACTTC. Translating it yields CASSLYRYEQYF. The full variable domain, with the rest looked up from reference TRBV28 and TRBJ2-7, is DVKVTQSSRYLVKRTGEKVFLECVQDMDHENMFWYRQDPGLGLRLIYFSYDVKMKEKGDIPEGYSVSREKKERFSLILESASTNQTSMYLCASSLYRYEQYFGPGTRLTVT.

For the CDR3, the DNA is TGCGCCAGCAGCCCCCAAGGGCGTCTAGCGGGAGTTGAGACCCAGTACTTC. This translates into CASSPQGRLAGVETQYF. J is TRBJ2-5 and V is TRBV4-3, with 10 bases matching TRBD2. Trimming cost V 4 bases and J 5 bases; bases outside gene matches: 13. Germline lookup yields CDR1 LGHNA and CDR2 YSLEER. The CDR3 spans 17 residues.

The chain employs TRBV6-5 and TRBJ2-1; 8 bases fit TRBD1. The germline V gene encodes CDR1 MNHEY and CDR2 SVGAGI. The CDR3 length is 14 residues. V gave up 6 bases and J gave up 5 bases; unmatched junction bases: 6. CDR3 sequence: CASSPRTGNNEQFF. CDR3 coding DNA: TGTGCCAGCAGCCCCCGGACAGGGAACAATGAGCAGTTCTTC.

The chain combines TRBV6-4 with TRBJ2-1; 10 positions match TRBD1. The CDR3 is made up of 15 amino acids. Germline assignment: CDR1 MRHNA and CDR2 SNTAGT. The J segment lost 3 bases and the V segment lost 2 bases, leaving 1 base of the junction unmatched. CDR3 coding DNA: TGTGCCAGCAGTGACGGGACAGGGGACTACAATGAGCAGTTCTTC. It yields the protein CASSDGTGDYNEQFF.

The chain combines TRBV4-1 with TRBJ2-3; weak D call: TRBD2 (6 bases). The CDR3 length is 17 residues. The V gene lost 1 base and the J gene lost 2 bases, with 16 bases spanning the gap. Germline CDR1 MGHRA, CDR2 YSYEKL. Here the CDR3 DNA reads TGCGCCAGCAGCCAAGCGGGGGTAGCGGCCATCACAGATACGCAGTATTTT. Translation gives CASSQAGVAAITDTQYF.

The chain carries TRBV6-1 and TRBJ2-7; 10 bases are shared with TRBD2. V was pared by 3 bases and J by 3 bases, with 2 bases of the junction left unmatched. This CDR3 region has 14 residues. Per germline, CDR1 MNHNS and CDR2 SASEGT. CDR3 protein: CASSETSGFYEQYF. The CDR3 region has the DNA TGTGCCAGCAGTGAGACTAGCGGGTTCTACGAGCAGTACTTC.